The clone carrying this T cell receptor (beta chain) has a count of ten or more. What it recognizes is unknown. The data were taken from a study of metastatic and nonmetastatic thyroid tumors. Study-wide background: Malignant and benign thyroid patients had repertoires compared in peripheral blood and tumor or nodule tissue.

Ahead of thyroid surgery, no patient had received treatment of any kind. Study findings and constraints: Compared with benign nodules, malignant thyroid tumors were reported to have significantly higher TCR beta diversity in both blood and tumor.

Germline CDR1 is ENHRY and CDR2 is SYGVKD. The CDR3 is made up of 14 amino acids. The V and J ends lost 6 bases and 3 bases, in that order; junction bases with no gene match: 4. How the authors handled the data: Researchers built a distant-metastasis classifier for papillary thyroid cancer that drew on CDR3 differences across clinicopathological groups. With MiXCR, TCRdb called clones anew from the PCR reads. These V and J calls originate from TCRdb's pipeline instead of the authors' own analysis. The sample lists about 32,000 clones; roughly 25% were seen once. The origin of this receptor is a female donor with papillary thyroid cancer or a benign thyroid nodule (not recorded which). Some clones in this sample may be carry-over from other donors' samples. Sequenced input: blood. The genes are TRBV10-3 and TRBJ2-2, with 7 bases that match TRBD1. The CDR3 nucleotides read TGTGCCATCAGACCGGACAGGCACACCGGGGAGCTGTTTTTT. This gives the protein CAIRPDRHTGELFF.